This TCR beta chain originates from a study of blood T cells in healthy people across ages. This CDR3 is 15 amino acids long. The germline V gene encodes CDR1 SGHRS and CDR2 YFSETQ. V lost 2 bases to trimming and J lost 0 bases, with 6 bases between them. Sample-barcoded 5' priming and a J-beta primer mix drove a second PCR of about 6 to 11 cycles. Using its own MiXCR run on the 5' RACE reads, TCRdb lists one record per CDR3 protein. Here the sample spans fewer than 1,200,000 distinct CDR3 sequences, 20% to 25% being singletons. The sample also formed part of further work on T cells of mothers and their children. Per that paper: Researchers found no T cell clones that were persistent and microchimeric.

Sequencing was performed on blood. The chain combines TRBV5-1 with TRBJ2-6; no firm D call. This receptor was identified in a girl aged 2 to 10 in good health. CDR3 residues: CASSFKASGANVLTF. DNA of the CDR3: TGCGCCAGCAGCTTCAAAGCCTCTGGGGCCAACGTCCTGACTTTC.